The clone carrying this TCR beta chain was detected many times. TCRdb reanalysed the PCR reads using MiXCR and keeps one entry per CDR3 protein. The table includes some 10,000 distinct CDR3 sequences, around 23% detected once. The authors sorted naive CD8 T cells as CD8+CD4-CCR7+CD45RA+. These data are taken from a study of molecular identifiers for immune sequencing clone quantification. Study-wide context: Split five ways in replicates, RNA from roughly 20,000 or 100,000 naive CD8 cells had four portions sequenced.

This sequence originates from a human donor in good health. Some libraries in this study had Jurkat cell RNA spiked in. Sequencing used naive CD8+ T cells from blood, with Jurkat cell RNA spiked in. The subset: FACS-sorted CD8+CD4-CCR7+CD45RA+ naive T cells.

As DNA, the CDR3 is TGTGCCAGCAGCTTTCGGGGGGCAGGGCCTGAAGCTTTCTTT. This translates into CASSFRGAGPEAFF. This chain connects TRBV7-9 to TRBJ1-1; a weak D match, TRBD1 (6 bases). V was pared by 3 bases and J by 6 bases, with 14 bases between. CDR3 length: 14 residues. Germline values: CDR1 SEHNR, CDR2 FQNEAQ (reference sequence).